The 9 T cell receptor beta chains listed next were all sequenced from one sample in a study of blood T cells in healthy people across ages. Together with a sample-barcoded 5' primer, a J-beta primer mix was included in a second PCR lasting about 6 to 11 cycles. TCRdb independently ran MiXCR on the 5' RACE reads; one entry per CDR3 protein. The sample has more than 900,000 distinct CDR3 sequences; less than 25% are singletons. These sequences were also reported in another study, on T cells of mothers and their children.

Source material: blood. These receptors all stem from a girl aged 2-10 years in good health.

This chain connects TRBV4-3 to TRBJ1-6; the D is unclear. The CDR3 length is 15 residues. The V gene's germline CDR1 is LGHNA and CDR2 YSLEER. With 1 base removed from V and 10 bases from J, the gap between germline ends came to 14 bases. CDR3 in DNA: TGCGCCAGCAGCCAAGGGTCCCCCTCAGGATCACCCCTCCACTTT. The encoded protein is CASSQGSPSGSPLHF.

This clonotype was found a few times. The J gene is TRBJ2-7, the V gene TRBV29-1; 8 nucleotides agree with TRBD2. CDR3 length: 12 residues. Germline CDR1 reads SQVTM; CDR2 reads ANQGSEA. Trimming cost V 7 bases and J 2 bases; bases outside gene matches: 4. The CDR3 nucleotides read TGCAGCGCCATAGCGGGGCCCTACGAGCAGTACTTC. It encodes CSAIAGPYEQYF.

This chain links TRBV7-9 with TRBJ1-5; weak D call: TRBD1 (5 bases). Germline CDR1 and CDR2: SEHNR and FQNEAQ (reference sequence). The ends were cut back, 4 bases at V and 5 bases at J, with 18 bases in the middle. The CDR3 is 16 amino acids. CDR3 nucleotides: TGTGCCAGCAGCTCCCGAGATGTGGGAGGGGATCAGCCCCAGCATTTT. It yields the protein CASSSRDVGGDQPQHF.

This clonotype has more than one count but fewer than ten. The V call is TRBV27, the J call TRBJ1-1, with 7 bases lining up with TRBD1. V gave up 5 bases and J gave up 5 bases; unmatched junction bases: 11. The length of the CDR3 is 15 residues. CDR1 is MNHEY, CDR2 SMNVEV, per germline (reference sequence). CDR3 protein: CASSLQGGSGTEAFF. CDR3 DNA sequence: TGTGCCAGCAGTCTCCAGGGGGGGTCGGGGACTGAAGCTTTCTTT.

This clonotype was seen a few times. A read error may produce the germline difference seen at one junction end. This chain connects TRBV5-1 to TRBJ2-1; 10 bases map to TRBD1. Germline lookup yields CDR1 SGHRS and CDR2 YFSETQ. The CDR3 consists of 15 residues. The DNA for the CDR3 is TGTGCCAGCAGTTTGGGACAGGGGATTTACAATGAGCAGTTCTTC. Translating it yields CASSLGQGIYNEQFF.

CDR3 nucleotide sequence: TGCAGTGCTAGAGATTTTCGGAGGGTAGCCTACAATGAGCAGTTCTTC. Its protein is CSARDFRRVAYNEQFF. The chain is built from TRBV20-1 and TRBJ2-5; tentative D call: TRBD2 (6 bases). The tail of the sequence fits TRBJ2-1 better, so the J call may be wrong. Germline V gene data show CDR1 as DFQATT and CDR2 as SNEGSKA (reference sequence). The CDR3 is made up of 16 amino acids.

The rearrangement uses TRBV3-1 and TRBJ1-2, with D hard to call. Trimming pared 4 bases from V and 3 bases from J, leaving 12 bases between. The V gene's germline CDR1 is LGHDT and CDR2 YNNKEL (reference sequence). The CDR3 runs to 14 residues. The CDR3 nucleotides read TGTGCCAGCAGCCCGGAGTCAGAATACTATGGCTACACCTTC. Amino acids: CASSPESEYYGYTF.

This chain joins TRBV27 and TRBJ1-2, with D perhaps matching TRBD1 (6 bases). V was cut by 6 bases and J by 0 bases, with 11 bases left in between. The CDR3 loop spans 14 amino acids. Germline CDR1 and CDR2: MNHEY and SMNVEV (reference sequence). CDR3 loop: CASSAGQTNYGYTF. CDR3 DNA: TGTGCCAGCAGCGCAGGACAGACTAACTATGGCTACACCTTC.

This clonotype appeared a few times. Because the CDR3 is missing its conserved closing phenylalanine or tryptophan, this is likely a read error. The J gene is TRBJ2-2, the V gene TRBV12-3 or TRBV12-4; D is unresolved. This CDR3 comprises 16 residues. V lost 0 bases to trimming and J lost 6 bases, with 14 bases between them. CDR3 bases: TGTGCCAGCAGTTTAGCGCTCGGATTTGGGCCCGGGGAGCTGTTTCTT. Encoded protein: CASSLALGFGPGELFL.